The sequence of this TCR beta chain was determined in a study of T cell repertoires in cytomegalovirus infection. CDR3 length equals 16 residues. Germline CDR1 SGHVS, CDR2 FNYEAQ. The ends lost 4 bases at V and 1 base at J; junction bases unmatched: 8. TCRdb re-derived calls from the reads in MiXCR, one entry per CDR3 protein. The data hold around 900,000 distinct CDR3 sequences, with roughly 30% observed a single time. On this clonotype: Its target is not known.

The sequence was collected from a human donor in good health (CMV status not recorded). Some clones in this sample may be carry-over from other donors' samples. The starting material was cultured CD8+ T cells from PBMCs, obtained from culture after CMV antigen stimulation. The chain links TRBV7-6 to TRBJ1-1; 8 nucleotides align to TRBD1. CDR3 nucleotide sequence: TGTGCCAGCAGCTATCCCCAGGGGGCTCAGAACACTGAAGCTTTCTTT. Amino acid sequence: CASSYPQGAQNTEAFF. Together with reference TRBV7-6 and TRBJ1-1, the CDR3 gives the full variable domain: GAGVSQSPRYKVTKRGQDVALRCDPISGHVSLYWYRQALGQGPEFLTYFNYEAQQDKSGLPNDRFSAERPEGSISTLTIQRTEQRDSAMYRCASSYPQGAQNTEAFFGQGTRLTVV.